This paragraph reports one T cell receptor beta chain. These data belong to a study of PD-L1 blockade in urothelial cancer. In the study overall: Men with urothelial cancer arising in the bladder made up twenty-five of 29 patients. Blood analyses occurred 3 weeks (second dose) and 6 weeks post treatment start.

This CDR3 contains 15 residues. CDR1 and CDR2 (germline): KGHSH, LQKENI. Profiled with immunoSEQ multiplex PCR; TCRdb holds only in-frame clones, not every one. The table has 25,000 to 30,000 clones, 75% to 90% seen once. The clonotype was recovered from a man over 45 with urothelial cancer. The specimen comprised PBMCs, sampled around atezolizumab (anti-PD-L1) treatment. This chain joins TRBV18 and TRBJ2-6; 8 bases line up with TRBD1. The CDR3: CAGGQGRSGANVLTF. The CDR3 DNA is TGTGCGGGTGGACAGGGCCGCTCTGGGGCCAACGTCCTGACTTTC.